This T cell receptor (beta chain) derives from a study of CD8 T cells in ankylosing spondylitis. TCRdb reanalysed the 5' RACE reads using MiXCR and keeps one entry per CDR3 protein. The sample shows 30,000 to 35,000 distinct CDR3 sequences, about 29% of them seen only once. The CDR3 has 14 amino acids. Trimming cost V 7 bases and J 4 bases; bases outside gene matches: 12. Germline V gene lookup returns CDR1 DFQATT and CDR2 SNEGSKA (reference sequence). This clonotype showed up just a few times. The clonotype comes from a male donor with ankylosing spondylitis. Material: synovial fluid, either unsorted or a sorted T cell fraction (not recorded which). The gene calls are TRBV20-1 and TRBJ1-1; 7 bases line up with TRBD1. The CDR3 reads CSVSSQGGVTEAFF. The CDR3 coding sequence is TGCAGTGTATCCTCTCAGGGGGGAGTCACTGAAGCTTTCTTT.